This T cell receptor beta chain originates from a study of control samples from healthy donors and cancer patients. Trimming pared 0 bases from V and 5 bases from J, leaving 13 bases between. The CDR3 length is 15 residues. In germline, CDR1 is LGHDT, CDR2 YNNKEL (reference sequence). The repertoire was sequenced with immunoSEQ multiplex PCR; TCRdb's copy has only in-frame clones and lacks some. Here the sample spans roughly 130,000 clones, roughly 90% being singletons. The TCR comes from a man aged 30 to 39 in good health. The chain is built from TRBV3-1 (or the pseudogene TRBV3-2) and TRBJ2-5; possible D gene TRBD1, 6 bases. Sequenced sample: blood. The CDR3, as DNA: TGTGCCAGCAGCCAAGAAGGGACATTAGGCGAGACCCAGTACTTC. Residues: CASSQEGTLGETQYF.